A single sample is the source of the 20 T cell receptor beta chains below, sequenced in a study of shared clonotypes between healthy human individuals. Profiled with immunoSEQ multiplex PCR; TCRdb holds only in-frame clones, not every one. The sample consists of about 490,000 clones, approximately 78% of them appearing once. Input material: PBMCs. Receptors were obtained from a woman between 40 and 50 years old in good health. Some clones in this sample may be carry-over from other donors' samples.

In DNA, the CDR3 is TGTGCCAGCAGCAGGGACAGGGGAGTTACAGATACGCAGTATTTT. As protein: CASSRDRGVTDTQYF. The chain carries TRBV2 and TRBJ2-3, with 10 positions matching TRBD1. The germline V gene has CDR1 SNHLY and CDR2 FYNNEI. The CDR3 is 15 residues long. Losses at the gene ends were 6 bases for V and 3 bases for J; bases not matched to a gene: 6.

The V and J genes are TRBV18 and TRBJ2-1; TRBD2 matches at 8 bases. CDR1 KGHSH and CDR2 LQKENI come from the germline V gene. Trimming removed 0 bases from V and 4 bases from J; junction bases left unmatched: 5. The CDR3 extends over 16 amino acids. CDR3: CASSPPGLGVYNEQFF. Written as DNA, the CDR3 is TGTGCCAGCTCACCACCGGGACTAGGGGTTTACAATGAGCAGTTCTTC.

The CDR3 DNA follows: TGCAGTGTTAGTCACACCTATGGCTACACCTTC. As protein: CSVSHTYGYTF. J is TRBJ1-2 and V is TRBV20-1, with D unclear. The germline V gene has CDR1 DFQATT and CDR2 SNEGSKA (reference sequence). The CDR3 runs 11 residues. Trimming took off 7 bases at V and 4 bases at J, with 10 bases between the two ends.

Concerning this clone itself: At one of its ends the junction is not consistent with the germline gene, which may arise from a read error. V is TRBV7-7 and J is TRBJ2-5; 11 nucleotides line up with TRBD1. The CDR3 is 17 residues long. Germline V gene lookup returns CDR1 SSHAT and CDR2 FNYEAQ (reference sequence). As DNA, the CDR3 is TGTGCTAGCAGCTTAGGTTTGGGACAGGGGGACCAAGAGACCCAGTACTTC. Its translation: CASSLGLGQGDQETQYF.

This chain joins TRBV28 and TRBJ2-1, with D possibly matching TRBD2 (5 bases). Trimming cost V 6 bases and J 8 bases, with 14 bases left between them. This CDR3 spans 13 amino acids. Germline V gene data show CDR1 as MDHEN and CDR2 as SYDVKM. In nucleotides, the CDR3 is TGTGCCAGCAGGGATCTGGGGAGATATGAGCAGTTCTTC. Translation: CASRDLGRYEQFF.

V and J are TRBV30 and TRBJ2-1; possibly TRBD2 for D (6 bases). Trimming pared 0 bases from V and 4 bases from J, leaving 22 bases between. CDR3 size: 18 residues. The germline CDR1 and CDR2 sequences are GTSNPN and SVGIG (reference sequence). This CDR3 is CAWSVRGGAAWGYNEQFF. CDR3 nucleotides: TGTGCCTGGAGTGTACGAGGCGGGGCCGCCTGGGGTTACAATGAGCAGTTCTTC.

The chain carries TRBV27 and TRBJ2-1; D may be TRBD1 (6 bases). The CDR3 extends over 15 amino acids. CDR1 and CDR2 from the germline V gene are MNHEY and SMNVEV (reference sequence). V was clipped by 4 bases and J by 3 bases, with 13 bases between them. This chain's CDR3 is CASSSGTLSYNEQFF. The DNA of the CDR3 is TGTGCCAGCAGTTCCGGGACATTAAGCTACAATGAGCAGTTCTTC.

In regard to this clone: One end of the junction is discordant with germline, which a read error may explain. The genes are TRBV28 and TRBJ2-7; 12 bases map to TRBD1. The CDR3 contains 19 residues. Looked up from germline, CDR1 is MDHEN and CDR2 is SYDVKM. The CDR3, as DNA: TGTGCCAGCGGTTTACCCGGGACAGGGGGCTACGGAACCCCCTACGGGCAGTACTTC. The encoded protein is CASGLPGTGGYGTPYGQYF.

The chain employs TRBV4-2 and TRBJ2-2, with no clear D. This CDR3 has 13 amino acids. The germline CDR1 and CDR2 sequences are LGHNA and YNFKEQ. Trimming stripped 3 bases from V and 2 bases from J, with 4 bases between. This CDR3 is CASSQHNTGELFF. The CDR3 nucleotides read TGTGCCAGCAGCCAGCACAACACCGGGGAGCTGTTTTTT.

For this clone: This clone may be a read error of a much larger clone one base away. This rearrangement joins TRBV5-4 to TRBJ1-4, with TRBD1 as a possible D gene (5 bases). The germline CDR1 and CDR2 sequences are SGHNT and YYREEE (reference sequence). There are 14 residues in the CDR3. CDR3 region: CASSLAGTTEKLVF. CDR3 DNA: TGTGCCAGCAGCCTTGCAGGGACCACAGAAAAACTGGTTTTT. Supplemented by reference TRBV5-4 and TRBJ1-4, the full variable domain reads ETGVTQSPTHLIKTRGQQVTLRCSSQSGHNTVSWYQQALGQGPQFIFQYYREEENGRGNFPPRFSGLQFPNYSSELNVNALELDDSALYLCASSLAGTTEKLVFGSGTQLSVL.

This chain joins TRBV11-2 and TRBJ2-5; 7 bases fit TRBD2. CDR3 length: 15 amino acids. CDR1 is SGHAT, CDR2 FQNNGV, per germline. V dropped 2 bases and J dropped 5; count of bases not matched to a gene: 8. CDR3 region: CASSLRTSLRETQYF. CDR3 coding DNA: TGTGCCAGCAGCTTAAGGACTAGTCTTAGGGAGACCCAGTACTTC.

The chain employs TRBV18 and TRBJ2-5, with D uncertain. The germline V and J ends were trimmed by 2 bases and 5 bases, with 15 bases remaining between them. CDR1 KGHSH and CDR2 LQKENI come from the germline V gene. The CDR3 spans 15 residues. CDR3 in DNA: TGTGCCAGCTCACCAGGCTCGGGTTCGCAGGAGACCCAGTACTTC. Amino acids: CASSPGSGSQETQYF.

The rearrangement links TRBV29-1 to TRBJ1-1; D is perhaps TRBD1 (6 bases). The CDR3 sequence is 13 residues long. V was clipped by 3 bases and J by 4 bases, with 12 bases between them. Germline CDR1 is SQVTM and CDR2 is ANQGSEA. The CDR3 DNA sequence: TGCAGCGTTGAGCCGGGGGGCCCCACTGAAGCTTTCTTT. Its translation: CSVEPGGPTEAFF. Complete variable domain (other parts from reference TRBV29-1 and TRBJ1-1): SAVISQKPSRDICQRGTSLTIQCQVDSQVTMMFWYRQQPGQSLTLIATANQGSEATYESGFVIDKFPISRPNLTFSTLTVSNMSPEDSSIYLCSVEPGGPTEAFFGQGTRLTVV.

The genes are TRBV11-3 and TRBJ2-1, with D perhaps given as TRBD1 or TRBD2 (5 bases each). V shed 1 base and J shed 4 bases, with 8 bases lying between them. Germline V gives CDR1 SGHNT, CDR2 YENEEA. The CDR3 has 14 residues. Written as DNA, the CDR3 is TGTGCCAGCAGCTTAGGGGGGACGTACAATGAGCAGTTCTTC. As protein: CASSLGGTYNEQFF. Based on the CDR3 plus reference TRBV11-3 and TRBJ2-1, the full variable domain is EAGVVQSPRYKIIEKKQPVAFWCNPISGHNTLYWYLQNLGQGPELLIRYENEEAVDDSQLPKDRFSAERLKGVDSTLKIQPAELGDSAVYLCASSLGGTYNEQFFGPGTRLTVL.

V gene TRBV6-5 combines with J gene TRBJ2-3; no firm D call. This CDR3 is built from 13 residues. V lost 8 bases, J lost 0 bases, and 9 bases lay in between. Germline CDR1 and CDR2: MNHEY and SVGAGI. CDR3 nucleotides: TGTGCCAGCTCGCGGTTTAGCACAGATACGCAGTATTTT. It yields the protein CASSRFSTDTQYF.

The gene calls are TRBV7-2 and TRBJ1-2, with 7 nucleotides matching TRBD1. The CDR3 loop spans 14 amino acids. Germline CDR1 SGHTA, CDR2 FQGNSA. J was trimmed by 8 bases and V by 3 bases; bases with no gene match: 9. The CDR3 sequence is CASSFQDTGDGYTF. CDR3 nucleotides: TGTGCCAGCAGCTTCCAAGACACAGGGGACGGCTACACCTTC.

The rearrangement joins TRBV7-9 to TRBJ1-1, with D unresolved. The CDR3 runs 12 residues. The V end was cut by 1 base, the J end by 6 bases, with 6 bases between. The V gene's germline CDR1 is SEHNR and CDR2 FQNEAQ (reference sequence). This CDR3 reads CASSLGQAEAFF. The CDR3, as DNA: TGTGCCAGCAGCTTAGGCCAGGCTGAAGCTTTCTTT.

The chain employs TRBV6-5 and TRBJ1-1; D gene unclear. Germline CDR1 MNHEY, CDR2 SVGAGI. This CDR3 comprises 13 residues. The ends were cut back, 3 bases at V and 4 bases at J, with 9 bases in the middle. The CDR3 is CASSYFEGTEAFF. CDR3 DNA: TGTGCCAGCAGTTATTTCGAGGGCACTGAAGCTTTCTTT.

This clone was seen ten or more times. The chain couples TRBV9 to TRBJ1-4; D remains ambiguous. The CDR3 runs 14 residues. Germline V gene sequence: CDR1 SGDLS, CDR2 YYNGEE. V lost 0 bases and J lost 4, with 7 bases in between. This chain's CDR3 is CASSVGASNEKLFF. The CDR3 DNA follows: TGTGCCAGCAGCGTAGGGGCAAGTAATGAAAAACTGTTTTTT. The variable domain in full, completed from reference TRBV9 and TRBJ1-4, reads DSGVTQTPKHLITATGQRVTLRCSPRSGDLSVYWYQQSLDQGLQFLIQYYNGEERAKGNILERFSAQQFPDLHSELNLSSLELGDSALYFCASSVGASNEKLFFGSGTQLSVL.

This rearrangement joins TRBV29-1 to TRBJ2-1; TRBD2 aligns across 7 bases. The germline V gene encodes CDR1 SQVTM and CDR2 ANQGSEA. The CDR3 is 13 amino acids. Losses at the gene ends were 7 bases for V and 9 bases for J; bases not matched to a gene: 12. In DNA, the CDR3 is TGCAGCGCTGATCGGCTAGCGGTCGCTGAGCAGTTCTTC. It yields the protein CSADRLAVAEQFF.